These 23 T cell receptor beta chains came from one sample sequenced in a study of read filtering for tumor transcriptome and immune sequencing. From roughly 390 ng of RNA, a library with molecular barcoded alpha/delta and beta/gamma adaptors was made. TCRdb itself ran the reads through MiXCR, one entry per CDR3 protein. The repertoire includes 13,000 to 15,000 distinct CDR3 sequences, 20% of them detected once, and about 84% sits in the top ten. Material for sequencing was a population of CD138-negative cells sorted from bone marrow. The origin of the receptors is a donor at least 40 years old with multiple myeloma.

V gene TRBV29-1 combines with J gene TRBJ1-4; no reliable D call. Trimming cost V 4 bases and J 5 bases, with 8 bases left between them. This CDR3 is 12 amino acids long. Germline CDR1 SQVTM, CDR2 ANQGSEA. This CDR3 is CSVGSANEKLFF. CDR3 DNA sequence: TGCAGCGTTGGAAGCGCAAATGAAAAACTGTTTTTT.

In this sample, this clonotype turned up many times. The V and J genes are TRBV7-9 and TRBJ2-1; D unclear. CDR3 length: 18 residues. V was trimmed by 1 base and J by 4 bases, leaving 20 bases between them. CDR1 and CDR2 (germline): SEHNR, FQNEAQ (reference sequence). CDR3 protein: CASSLEIFGTVGYNEQFF. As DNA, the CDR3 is TGTGCCAGCAGCTTAGAAATCTTTGGTACCGTGGGGTACAATGAGCAGTTCTTC.

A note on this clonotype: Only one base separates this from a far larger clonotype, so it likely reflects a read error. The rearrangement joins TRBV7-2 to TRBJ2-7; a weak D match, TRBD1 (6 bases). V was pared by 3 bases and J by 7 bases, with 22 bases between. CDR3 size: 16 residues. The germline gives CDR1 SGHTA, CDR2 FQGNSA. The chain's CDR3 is CASSFWGPSSYNEQYF. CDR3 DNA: TGTGCCAGCAGCTTTTGGGGGCCCTCGTCCTACAATGAGCAGTACTTC.

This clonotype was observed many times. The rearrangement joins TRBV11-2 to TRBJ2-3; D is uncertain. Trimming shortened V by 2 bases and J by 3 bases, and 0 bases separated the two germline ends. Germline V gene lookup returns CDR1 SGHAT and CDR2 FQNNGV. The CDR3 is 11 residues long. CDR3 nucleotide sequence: TGTGCCAGCAGCTTAACAGATACGCAGTATTTT. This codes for CASSLTDTQYF.

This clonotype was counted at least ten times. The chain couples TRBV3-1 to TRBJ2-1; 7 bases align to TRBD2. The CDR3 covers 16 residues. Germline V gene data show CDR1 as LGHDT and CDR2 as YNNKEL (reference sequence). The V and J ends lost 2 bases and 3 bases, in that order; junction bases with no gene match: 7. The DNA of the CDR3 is TGTGCCAGCAGCCAAAAAGGACTAGTTCGCTACAATGAGCAGTTCTTC. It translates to CASSQKGLVRYNEQFF.

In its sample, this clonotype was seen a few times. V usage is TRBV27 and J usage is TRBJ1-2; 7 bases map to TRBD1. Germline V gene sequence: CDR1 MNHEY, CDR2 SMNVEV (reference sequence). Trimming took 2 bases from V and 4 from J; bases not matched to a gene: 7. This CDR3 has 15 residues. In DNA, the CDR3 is TGTGCCAGCAGTTTAAAGGGGACAGAAAGCTATGGCTACACCTTC. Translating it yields CASSLKGTESYGYTF.

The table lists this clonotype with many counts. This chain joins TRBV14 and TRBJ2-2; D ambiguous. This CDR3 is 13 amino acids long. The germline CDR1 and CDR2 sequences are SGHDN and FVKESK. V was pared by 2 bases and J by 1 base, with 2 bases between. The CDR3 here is CASSQMNTGELFF. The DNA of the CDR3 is TGTGCCAGCAGCCAAATGAACACCGGGGAGCTGTTTTTT.

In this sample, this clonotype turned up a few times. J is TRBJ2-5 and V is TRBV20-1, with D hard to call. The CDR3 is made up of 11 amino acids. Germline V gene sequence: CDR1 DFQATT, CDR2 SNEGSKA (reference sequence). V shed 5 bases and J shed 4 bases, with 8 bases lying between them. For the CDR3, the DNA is TGCAGTGCTCGCAGAGGAGAGACCCAGTACTTC. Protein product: CSARRGETQYF.

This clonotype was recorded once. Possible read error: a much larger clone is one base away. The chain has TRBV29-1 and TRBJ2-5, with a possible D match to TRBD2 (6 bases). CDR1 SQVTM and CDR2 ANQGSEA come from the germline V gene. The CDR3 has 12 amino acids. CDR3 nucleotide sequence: TGCAGCGCCGGTGGAGGGCGAGAGATCCAGTACTTC. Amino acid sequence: CSAGGGREIQYF.

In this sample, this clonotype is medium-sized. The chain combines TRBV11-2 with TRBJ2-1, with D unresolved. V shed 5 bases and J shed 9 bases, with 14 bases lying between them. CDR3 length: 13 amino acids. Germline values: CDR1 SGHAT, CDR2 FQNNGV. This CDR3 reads CASSTPNQAEQFF. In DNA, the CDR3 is TGTGCCAGCAGCACCCCTAATCAGGCTGAGCAGTTCTTC.

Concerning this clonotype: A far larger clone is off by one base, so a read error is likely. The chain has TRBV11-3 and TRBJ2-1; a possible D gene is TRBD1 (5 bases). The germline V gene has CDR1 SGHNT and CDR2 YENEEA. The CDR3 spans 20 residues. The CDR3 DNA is TGTGCCAGCAGCTCTCCGGTTACGAATCAGGGCGCCCGACTCTACAATGGGCAGTTCTTC. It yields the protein CASSSPVTNQGARLYNGQFF.

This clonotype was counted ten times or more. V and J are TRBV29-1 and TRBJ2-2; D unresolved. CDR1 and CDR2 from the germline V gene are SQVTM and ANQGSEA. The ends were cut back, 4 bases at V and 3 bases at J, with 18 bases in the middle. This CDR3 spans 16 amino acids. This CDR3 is CSVATVPHSHTGELFF. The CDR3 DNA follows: TGCAGCGTTGCTACAGTCCCTCATTCTCACACCGGGGAGCTGTTTTTT.

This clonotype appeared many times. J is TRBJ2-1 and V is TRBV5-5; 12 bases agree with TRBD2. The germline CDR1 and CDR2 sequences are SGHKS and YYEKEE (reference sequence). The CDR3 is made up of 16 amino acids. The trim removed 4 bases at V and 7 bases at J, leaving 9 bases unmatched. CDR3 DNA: TGTGCCAGCAGCCAAAATCTAGCGGGGGGGTTGAATGAGCAGTTCTTC. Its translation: CASSQNLAGGLNEQFF.

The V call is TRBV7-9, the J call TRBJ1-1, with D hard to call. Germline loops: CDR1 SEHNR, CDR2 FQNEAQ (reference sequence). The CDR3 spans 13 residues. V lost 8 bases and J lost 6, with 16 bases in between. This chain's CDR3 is CASGPRLTPEAFF. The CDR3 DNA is TGTGCCAGCGGGCCGCGGTTGACCCCTGAAGCTTTCTTT. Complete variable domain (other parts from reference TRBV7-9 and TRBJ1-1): DTGVSQNPRHKITKRGQNVTFRCDPISEHNRLYWYRQTLGQGPEFLTYFQNEAQLEKSRLLSDRFSAERPKGSFSTLEIQRTEQGDSAMYLCASGPRLTPEAFFGQGTRLTVV.

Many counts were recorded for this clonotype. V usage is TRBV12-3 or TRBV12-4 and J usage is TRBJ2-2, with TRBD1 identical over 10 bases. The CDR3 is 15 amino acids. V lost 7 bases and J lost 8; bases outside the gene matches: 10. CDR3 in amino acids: CASTFRDRGSGELFF. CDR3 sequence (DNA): TGTGCCAGCACTTTCCGGGACAGGGGATCAGGGGAGCTGTTTTTT.

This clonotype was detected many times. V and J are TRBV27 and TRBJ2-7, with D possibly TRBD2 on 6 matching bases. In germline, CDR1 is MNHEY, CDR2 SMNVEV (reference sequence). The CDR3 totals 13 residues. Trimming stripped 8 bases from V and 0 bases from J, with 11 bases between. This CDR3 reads CASGGGSSYEQYF. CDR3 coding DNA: TGTGCCAGCGGGGGAGGAAGCTCCTACGAGCAGTACTTC.

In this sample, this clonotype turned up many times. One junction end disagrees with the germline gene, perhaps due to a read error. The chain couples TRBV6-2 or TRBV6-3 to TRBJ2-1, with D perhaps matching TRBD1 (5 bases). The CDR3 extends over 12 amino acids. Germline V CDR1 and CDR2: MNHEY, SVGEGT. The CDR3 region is CASSYSRDQVIF. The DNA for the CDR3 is TGTGCCAGCAGTTACTCCAGGGATCAGGTGATCTTC.

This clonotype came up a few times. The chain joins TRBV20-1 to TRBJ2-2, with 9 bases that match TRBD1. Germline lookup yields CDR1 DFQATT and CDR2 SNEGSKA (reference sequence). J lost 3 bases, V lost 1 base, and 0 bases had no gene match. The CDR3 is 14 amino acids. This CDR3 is CSARGQGDTGELFF. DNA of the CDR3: TGCAGTGCTAGAGGACAGGGGGACACCGGGGAGCTGTTTTTT.

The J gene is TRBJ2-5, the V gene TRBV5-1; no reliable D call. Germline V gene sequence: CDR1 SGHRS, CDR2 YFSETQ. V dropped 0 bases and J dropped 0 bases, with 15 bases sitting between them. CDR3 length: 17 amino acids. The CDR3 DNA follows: TGCGCCAGCAGCTTGGGCTTCCGAATATTGTACCAAGAGACCCAGTACTTC. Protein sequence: CASSLGFRILYQETQYF.

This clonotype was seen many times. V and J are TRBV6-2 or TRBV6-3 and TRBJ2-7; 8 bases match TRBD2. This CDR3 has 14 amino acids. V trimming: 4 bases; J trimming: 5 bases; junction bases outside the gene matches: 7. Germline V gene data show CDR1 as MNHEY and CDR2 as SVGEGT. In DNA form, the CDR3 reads TGTGCCAGCAGTTGGGTTAGCGGGGAGGACGAGCAGTACTTC. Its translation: CASSWVSGEDEQYF.

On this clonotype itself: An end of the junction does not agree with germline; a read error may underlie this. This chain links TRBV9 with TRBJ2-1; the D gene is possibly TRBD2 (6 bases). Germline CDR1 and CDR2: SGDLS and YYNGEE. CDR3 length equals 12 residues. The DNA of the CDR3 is TGTGCCAGCAGCCCCTGGGGGGTCAAGCAGTCCTTC. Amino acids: CASSPWGVKQSF.

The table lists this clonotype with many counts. The CDR3 DNA is TGTGCCAGCAGCGAGGGACTAGCGAACCAAGAGACCCAGTACTTC. Translated: CASSEGLANQETQYF. The chain links TRBV21-1 to TRBJ2-5; TRBD2 reflects the table's D call only, with no check against the DNA. TRBV21-1 is listed as a pseudogene. This CDR3 comprises 15 residues.

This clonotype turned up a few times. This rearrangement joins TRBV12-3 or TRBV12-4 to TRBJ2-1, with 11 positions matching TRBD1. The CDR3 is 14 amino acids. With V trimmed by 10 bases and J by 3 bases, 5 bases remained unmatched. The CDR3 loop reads CATSGTGGYNEQFF. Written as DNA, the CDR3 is TGTGCCACGTCCGGGACAGGGGGCTACAATGAGCAGTTCTTC.